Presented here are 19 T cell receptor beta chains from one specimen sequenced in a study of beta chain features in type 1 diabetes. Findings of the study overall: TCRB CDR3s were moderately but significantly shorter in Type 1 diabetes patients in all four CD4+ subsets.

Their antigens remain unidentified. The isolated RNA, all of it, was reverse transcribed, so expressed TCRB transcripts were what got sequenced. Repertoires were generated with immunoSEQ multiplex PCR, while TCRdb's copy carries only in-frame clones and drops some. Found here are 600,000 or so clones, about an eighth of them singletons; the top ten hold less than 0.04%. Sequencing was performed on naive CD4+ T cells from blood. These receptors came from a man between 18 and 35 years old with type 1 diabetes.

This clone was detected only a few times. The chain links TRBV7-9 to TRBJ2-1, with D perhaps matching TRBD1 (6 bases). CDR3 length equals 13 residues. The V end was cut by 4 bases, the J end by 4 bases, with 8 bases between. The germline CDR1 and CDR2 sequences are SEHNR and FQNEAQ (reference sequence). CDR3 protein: CASSSDRYNEQFF. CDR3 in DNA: TGTGCCAGCAGCTCGGACAGATACAATGAGCAGTTCTTC.

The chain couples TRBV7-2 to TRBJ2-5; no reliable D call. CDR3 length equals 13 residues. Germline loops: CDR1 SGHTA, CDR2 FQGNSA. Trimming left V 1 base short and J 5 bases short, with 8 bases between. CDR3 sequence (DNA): TGTGCCAGCAGCTTAGACAATCAGGAGACCCAGTACTTC. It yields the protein CASSLDNQETQYF. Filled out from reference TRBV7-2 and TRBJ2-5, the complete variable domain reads GAGVSQSPSNKVTEKGKDVELRCDPISGHTALYWYRQSLGQGLEFLIYFQGNSAPDKSGLPSDRFSAERTGGSVSTLTIQRTQQEDSAVYLCASSLDNQETQYFGPGTRLLVL.

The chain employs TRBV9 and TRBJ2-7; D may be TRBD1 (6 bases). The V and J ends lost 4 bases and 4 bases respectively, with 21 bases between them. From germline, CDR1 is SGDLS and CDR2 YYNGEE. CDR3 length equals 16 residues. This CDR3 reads CASSLQHRASGYEQYF. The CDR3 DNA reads TGTGCCAGCAGCCTACAGCACAGGGCCAGCGGTTACGAGCAGTACTTC.

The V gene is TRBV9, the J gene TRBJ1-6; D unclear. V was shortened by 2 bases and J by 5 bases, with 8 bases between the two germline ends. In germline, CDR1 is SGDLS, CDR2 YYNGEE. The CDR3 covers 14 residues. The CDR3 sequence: CASSVRLDNSPLHF. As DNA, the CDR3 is TGTGCCAGCAGCGTTCGACTAGATAATTCACCCCTCCACTTT.

This CDR3 reads CAWSVTHQPQHF. CDR3 nucleotides: TGTGCCTGGAGTGTAACCCATCAGCCCCAGCATTTT. J is TRBJ1-5 and V is TRBV30, with D unresolved. Trimming removed 0 bases from V and 5 bases from J, with 5 bases in between. The CDR3 is made up of 12 amino acids. The germline CDR1 and CDR2 sequences are GTSNPN and SVGIG (reference sequence). The full variable domain, with the rest looked up from reference TRBV30 and TRBJ1-5, is SQTIHQWPATLVQPVGSPLSLECTVEGTSNPNLYWYRQAAGRGLQLLFYSVGIGQISSEVPQNLSASRPQDRQFILSSKKLLLSDSGFYLCAWSVTHQPQHFGDGTRLSIL.

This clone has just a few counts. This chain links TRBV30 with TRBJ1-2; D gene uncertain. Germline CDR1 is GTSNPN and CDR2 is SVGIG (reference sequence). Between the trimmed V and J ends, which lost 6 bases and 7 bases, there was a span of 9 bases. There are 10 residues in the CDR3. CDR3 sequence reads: CACGLFGYTF. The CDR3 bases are TGTGCCTGCGGTCTATTTGGCTACACCTTC.

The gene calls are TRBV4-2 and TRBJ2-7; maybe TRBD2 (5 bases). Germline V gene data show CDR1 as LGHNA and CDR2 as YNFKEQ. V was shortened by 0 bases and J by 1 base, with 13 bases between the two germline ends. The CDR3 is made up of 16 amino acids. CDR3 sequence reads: CASSQDGSSGSYEQYF. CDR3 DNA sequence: TGTGCCAGCAGCCAAGACGGCAGTTCGGGGTCCTACGAGCAGTACTTC.

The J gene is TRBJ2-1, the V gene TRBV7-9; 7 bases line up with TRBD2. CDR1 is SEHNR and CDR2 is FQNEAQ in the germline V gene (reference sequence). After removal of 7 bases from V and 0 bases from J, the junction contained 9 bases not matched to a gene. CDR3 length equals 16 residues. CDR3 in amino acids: CASTPTGGSSYNEQFF. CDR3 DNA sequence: TGTGCCAGCACCCCGACGGGGGGTAGCTCCTACAATGAGCAGTTCTTC.

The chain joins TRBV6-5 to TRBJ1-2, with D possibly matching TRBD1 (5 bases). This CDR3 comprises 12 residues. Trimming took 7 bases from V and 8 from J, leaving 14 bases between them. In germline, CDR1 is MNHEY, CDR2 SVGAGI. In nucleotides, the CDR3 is TGTGCCAGCACTTTGGGCGGGGGAGGCTACACCTTC. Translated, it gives CASTLGGGGYTF.

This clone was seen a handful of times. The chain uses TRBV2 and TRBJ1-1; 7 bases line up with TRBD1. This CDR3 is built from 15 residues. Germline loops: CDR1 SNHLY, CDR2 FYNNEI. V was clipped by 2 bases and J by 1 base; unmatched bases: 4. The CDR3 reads CASSEQGQRNTEAFF. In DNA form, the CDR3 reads TGTGCCAGCAGTGAACAGGGACAGCGGAACACTGAAGCTTTCTTT.

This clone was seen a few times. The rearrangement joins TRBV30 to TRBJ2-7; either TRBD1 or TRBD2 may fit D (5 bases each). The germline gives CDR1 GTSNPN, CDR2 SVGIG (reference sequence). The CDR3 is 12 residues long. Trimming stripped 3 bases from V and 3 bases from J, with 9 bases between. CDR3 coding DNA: TGTGCCTGGAGGGGACCGGTCTACGAGCAGTACTTC. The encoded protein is CAWRGPVYEQYF. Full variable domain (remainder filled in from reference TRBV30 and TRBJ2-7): SQTIHQWPATLVQPVGSPLSLECTVEGTSNPNLYWYRQAAGRGLQLLFYSVGIGQISSEVPQNLSASRPQDRQFILSSKKLLLSDSGFYLCAWRGPVYEQYFGPGTRLTVT.

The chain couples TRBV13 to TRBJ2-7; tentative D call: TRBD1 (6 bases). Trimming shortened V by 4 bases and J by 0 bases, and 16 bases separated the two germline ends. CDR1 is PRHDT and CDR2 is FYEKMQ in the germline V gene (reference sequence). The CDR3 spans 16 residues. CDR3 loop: CASSSFRGSPSYEQYF. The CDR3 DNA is TGTGCCAGCAGCTCCTTTAGGGGGAGCCCCTCCTACGAGCAGTACTTC.

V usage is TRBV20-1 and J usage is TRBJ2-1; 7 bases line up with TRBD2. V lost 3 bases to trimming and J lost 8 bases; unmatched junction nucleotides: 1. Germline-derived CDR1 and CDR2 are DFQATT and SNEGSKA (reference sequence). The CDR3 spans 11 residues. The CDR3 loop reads CSARTSYEQFF. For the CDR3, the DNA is TGCAGTGCTAGGACTAGCTATGAGCAGTTCTTC.

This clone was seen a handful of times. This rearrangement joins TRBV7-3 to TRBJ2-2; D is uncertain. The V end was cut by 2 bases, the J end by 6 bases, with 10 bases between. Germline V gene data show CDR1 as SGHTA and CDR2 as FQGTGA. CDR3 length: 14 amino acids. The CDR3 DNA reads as TGTGCCAGCAGCTTAGGCGCTGAGGCCGGGGAGCTGTTTTTT. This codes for CASSLGAEAGELFF.

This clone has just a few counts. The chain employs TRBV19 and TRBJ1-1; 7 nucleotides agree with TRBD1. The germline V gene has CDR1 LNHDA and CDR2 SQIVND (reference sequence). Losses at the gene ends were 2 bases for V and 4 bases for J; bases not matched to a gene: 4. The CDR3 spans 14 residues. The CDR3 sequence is CASSITGAGTEAFF. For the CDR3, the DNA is TGTGCCAGTAGTATAACAGGGGCGGGCACTGAAGCTTTCTTT.

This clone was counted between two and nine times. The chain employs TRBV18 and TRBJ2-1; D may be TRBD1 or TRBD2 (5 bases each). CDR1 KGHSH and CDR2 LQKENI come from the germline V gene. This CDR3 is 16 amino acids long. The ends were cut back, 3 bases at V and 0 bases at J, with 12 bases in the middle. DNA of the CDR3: TGTGCCAGCTCACCGTTCACAGGAGGCTCCTACAATGAGCAGTTCTTC. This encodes CASSPFTGGSYNEQFF.

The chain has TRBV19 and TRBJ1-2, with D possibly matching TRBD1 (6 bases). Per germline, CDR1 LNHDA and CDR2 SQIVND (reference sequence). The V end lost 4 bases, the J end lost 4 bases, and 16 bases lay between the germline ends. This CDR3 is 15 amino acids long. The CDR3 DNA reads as TGTGCCAGTAGTAATGGCAGGGGCAAGAGCTATGGCTACACCTTC. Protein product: CASSNGRGKSYGYTF.

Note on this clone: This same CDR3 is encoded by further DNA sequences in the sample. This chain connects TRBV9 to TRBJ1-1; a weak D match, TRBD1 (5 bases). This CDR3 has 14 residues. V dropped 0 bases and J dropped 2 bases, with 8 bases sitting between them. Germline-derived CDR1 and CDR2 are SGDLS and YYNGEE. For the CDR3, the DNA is TGTGCCAGCAGCGTAGATAGGGGAAACACTGAAGCTTTCTTT. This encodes CASSVDRGNTEAFF.

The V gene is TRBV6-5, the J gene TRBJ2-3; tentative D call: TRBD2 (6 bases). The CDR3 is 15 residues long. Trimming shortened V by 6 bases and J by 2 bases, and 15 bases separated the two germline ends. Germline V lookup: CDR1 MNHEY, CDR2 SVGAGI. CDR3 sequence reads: CASRPLRGHTDTQYF. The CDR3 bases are TGTGCCAGCAGACCATTGCGGGGTCACACAGATACGCAGTATTTT.